This T cell receptor beta chain was recorded in a study of cytomegalovirus exposure and HLA in healthy donors. Amplification used 60 Vbeta primers and 13 Jbeta primers. Libraries were prepared by immunoSEQ multiplex PCR; TCRdb keeps only in-frame clonotypes and omits some of them. The repertoire has approximately 140,000 clones, about 80% of them found once; the top ten carry approximately 2%. Germline V gives CDR1 MNHEY, CDR2 SMNVEV (reference sequence). There are 14 residues in the CDR3. V lost 6 bases and J 6 bases, leaving 17 bases between the germline ends. The origin of this receptor is a man aged 25 to 40 in good health and CMV-seronegative. Sequencing was performed on PBMCs. This sequence joins TRBV27 and TRBJ1-1, with D possibly matching TRBD1 (5 bases). CDR3 sequence: CASSRSGLDPEAFF. The DNA of the CDR3 is TGTGCCAGCAGCCGATCAGGGTTGGACCCTGAAGCTTTCTTT.